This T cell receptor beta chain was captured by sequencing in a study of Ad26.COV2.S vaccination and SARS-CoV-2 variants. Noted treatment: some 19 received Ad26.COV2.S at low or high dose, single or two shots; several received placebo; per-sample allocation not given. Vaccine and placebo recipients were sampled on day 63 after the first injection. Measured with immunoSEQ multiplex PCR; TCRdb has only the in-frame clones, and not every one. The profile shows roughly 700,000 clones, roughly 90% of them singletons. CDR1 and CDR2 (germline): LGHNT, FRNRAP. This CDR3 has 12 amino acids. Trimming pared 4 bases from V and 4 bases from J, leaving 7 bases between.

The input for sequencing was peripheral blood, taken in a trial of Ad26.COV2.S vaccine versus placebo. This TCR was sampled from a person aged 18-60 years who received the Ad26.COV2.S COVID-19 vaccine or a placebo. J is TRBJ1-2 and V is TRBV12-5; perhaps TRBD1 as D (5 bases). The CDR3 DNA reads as TGTGCTAGTGGTTGGGACGGCTATGGCTACACCTTC. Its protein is CASGWDGYGYTF.